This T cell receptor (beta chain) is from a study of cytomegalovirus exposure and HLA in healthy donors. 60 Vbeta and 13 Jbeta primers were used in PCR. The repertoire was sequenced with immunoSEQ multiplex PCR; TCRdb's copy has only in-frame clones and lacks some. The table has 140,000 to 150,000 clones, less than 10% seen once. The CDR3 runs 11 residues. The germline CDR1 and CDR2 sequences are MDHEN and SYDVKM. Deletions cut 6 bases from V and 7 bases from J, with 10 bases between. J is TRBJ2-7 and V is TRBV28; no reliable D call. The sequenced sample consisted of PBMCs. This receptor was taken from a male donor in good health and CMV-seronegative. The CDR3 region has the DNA TGTGCCAGCAGCTCCCCCCAGGAGCAGTACTTC. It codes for CASSSPQEQYF.